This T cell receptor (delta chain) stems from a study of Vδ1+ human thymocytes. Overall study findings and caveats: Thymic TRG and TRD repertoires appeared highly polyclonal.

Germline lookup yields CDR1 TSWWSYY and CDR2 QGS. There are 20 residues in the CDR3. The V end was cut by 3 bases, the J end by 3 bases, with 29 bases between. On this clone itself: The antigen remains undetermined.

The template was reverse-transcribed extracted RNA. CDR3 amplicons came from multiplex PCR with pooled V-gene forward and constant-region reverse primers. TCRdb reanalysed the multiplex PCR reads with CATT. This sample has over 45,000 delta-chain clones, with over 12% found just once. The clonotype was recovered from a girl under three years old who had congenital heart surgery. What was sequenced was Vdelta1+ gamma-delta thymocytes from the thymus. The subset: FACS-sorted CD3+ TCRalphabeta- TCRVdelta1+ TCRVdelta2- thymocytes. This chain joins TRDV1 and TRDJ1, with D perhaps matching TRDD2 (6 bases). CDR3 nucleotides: TGTGCTCTTGGGGAGCTCCCTTCCCTCCAAGAGGGTGGTGAGGCCGATAAACTCATCTTT. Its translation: CALGELPSLQEGGEADKLIF.